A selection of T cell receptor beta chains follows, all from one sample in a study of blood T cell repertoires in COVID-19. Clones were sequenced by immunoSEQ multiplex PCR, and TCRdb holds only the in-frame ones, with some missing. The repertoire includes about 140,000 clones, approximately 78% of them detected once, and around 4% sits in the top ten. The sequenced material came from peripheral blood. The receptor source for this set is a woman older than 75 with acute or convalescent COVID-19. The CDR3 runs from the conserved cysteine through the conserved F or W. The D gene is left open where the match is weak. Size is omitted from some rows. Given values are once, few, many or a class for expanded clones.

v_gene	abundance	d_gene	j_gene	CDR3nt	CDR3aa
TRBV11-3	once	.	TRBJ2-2	TGTGCCAGCAGCTTAGATGGGGCTGACACCGGGGAGCTGTTTTTT	CASSLDGADTGELFF
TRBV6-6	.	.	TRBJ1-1	TGTGCCAGCGGAAACAGGTTCACTGAAGCTTTCTTT	CASGNRFTEAFF
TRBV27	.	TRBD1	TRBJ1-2	TGTGCCAGCAGCAACGACAGGGTCTATGGCTACACCTTC	CASSNDRVYGYTF
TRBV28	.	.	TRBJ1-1	TGTGCCAGCAGAAAACAGGGTTTGGGCACTGAAGCTTTCTTT	CASRKQGLGTEAFF
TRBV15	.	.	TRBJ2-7	TGTGCCACCAGCAGAGAGTACAGCTACGAGCAGTACTTC	CATSREYSYEQYF
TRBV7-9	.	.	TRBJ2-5	TGTGCCAGCAGCTTAGCTTTATACAGGGCAGAAGAGACCCAGTACTTC	CASSLALYRAEETQYF
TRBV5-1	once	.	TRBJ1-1	TGCGCCAGCAGTCGGGTCCTGGGAGGGAACACTGAAGCTTTCTTT	CASSRVLGGNTEAFF
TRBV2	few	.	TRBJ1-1	TGTGCCAGCAGTGTCGAGGGCCGGGGGACTGAAGCTTTCTTT	CASSVEGRGTEAFF
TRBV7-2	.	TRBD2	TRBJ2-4	TGTGCCAGCAGCTTAGCTAGCGGGGGGGCCCGTGTCAAAAACATTCAGTACTTC	CASSLASGGARVKNIQYF
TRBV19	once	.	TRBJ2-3	TGTGCCAGTAGTATCGTCGGGGTTTCGGATACGCAGTATTTT	CASSIVGVSDTQYF
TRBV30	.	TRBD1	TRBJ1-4	TGTGCCTGGACGTGGACAGGGGCTCATGAAAAACTGTTTTTT	CAWTWTGAHEKLFF
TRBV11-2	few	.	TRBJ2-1	TGTGCCAGCAGCTTCCGAGGTTTGGATAACAATGAGCAGTTCTTC	CASSFRGLDNNEQFF
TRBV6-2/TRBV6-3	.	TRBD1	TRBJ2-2	TGTGCCAGCAGTTACGGGACAGGGCTGAACACCGGGGAGCTGTTTTTT	CASSYGTGLNTGELFF
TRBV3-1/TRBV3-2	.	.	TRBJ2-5	TGTGCCAGCAGCCAAGTGGGGGTTGACAGGTCAGAGACCCAGTACTTC	CASSQVGVDRSETQYF
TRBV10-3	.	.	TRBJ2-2	TGTGCCATCAGTGAGAACAGGAACACCGGGGAGCTGTTTTTT	CAISENRNTGELFF
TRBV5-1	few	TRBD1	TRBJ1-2	TGCGCCAGCAGCTTGCAGGGACAGCCATATGGCTACACCTTC	CASSLQGQPYGYTF
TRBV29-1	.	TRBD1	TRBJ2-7	TGCAGCGCTGACCCTGGGGACAGGACCCGGCAGTACTTC	CSADPGDRTRQYF
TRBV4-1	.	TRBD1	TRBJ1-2	TGCGCCAGCAGCCCAGGGGGACAGGGGGCATGGAATGGCTACACCTTC	CASSPGGQGAWNGYTF
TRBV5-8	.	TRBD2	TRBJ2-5	TGTGCCAGCAGCTTAACGTCGCTAGCGGGGGGCTGGCATTCGGAGACCCAGTACTTC	CASSLTSLAGGWHSETQYF
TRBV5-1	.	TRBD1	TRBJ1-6	TGCGCCAGCAACCACGGACAGGGGTATTCACCCCTCCACTTT	CASNHGQGYSPLHF
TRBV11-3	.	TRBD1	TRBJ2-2	TGTGCCAGCAGCGCCACTAGACAGGGCACCGGGGAGCTGTTTTTT	CASSATRQGTGELFF
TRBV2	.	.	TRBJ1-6	TGTGCCAGCTTTGGCAGGGTTTATTCACCCCTCCACTTT	CASFGRVYSPLHF
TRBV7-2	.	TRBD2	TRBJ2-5	TGTGCCAGCAGCTTAGTTTTAGTGACTAGCGGATACCAAGAGACCCAGTACTTC	CASSLVLVTSGYQETQYF
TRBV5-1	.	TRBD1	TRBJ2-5	TGCGCCAGCAGCTTGGGACTCCTCCGGGGGACAGGGGGTATGGAGACCCAGTACTTC	CASSLGLLRGTGGMETQYF
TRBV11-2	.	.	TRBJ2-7	TGTGCCAGCAGCGCAGGGCCCGAGCAGTACTTC	CASSAGPEQYF
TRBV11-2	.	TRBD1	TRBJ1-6	TGTGCCAGCAGCTCGGGGACAGGCGGTAATTCACCCCTCCACTTT	CASSSGTGGNSPLHF
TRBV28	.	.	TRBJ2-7	TGTGCCAGCAGTTCCGGCGGCAGCTCCTACGAGCAGTACTTC	CASSSGGSSYEQYF
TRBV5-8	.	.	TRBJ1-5	TGTGCCAGCAGCGACGGGACATCCTATAGCAATCAGCCCCAGCATTTT	CASSDGTSYSNQPQHF
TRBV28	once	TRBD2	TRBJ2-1	TGTGCCAGCAGTTTATTACTAGCGGGAGGTAGATACAATGAGCAGTTCTTC	CASSLLLAGGRYNEQFF
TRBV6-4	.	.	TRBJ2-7	TGTGCCAGCAGTGACTCTAGCAGGGTCTACGAGCAGTACTTC	CASSDSSRVYEQYF
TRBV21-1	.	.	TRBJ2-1	TGTGCCAGCAGCAGATCCGGGACAGGGGGCAATGAGCAGTTCTTC	CASSRSGTGGNEQFF
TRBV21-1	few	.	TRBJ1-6	TGTGCCAGCAGCAAAGGGGCAGGTGCGACTTCACCCCTCCACTTT	CASSKGAGATSPLHF
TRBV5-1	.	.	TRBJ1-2	TGCGCCAGCAGCCAAGGACAGAGTACTACCTATGGTGGCTACACCTTC	CASSQGQSTTYGGYTF
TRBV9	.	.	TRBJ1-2	TGTGCCAGCAGCCTACCCACAGGCTATGGCTACACCTTC	CASSLPTGYGYTF
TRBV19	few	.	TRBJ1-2	TGTGCCAGTAGTATATTGTTCGTCGGTGGCTACACCTTC	CASSILFVGGYTF
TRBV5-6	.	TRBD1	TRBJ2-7	TGTGCCAGCAGCTTGAGTTTGGGACAGGCGGACTTC	CASSLSLGQADF
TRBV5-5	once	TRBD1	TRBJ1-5	TGTGCCAGCAGCTTGGGAGCGACAGGGGGCGCGGATCAGCCCCAGCATTTT	CASSLGATGGADQPQHF
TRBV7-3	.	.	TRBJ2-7	TGTGCCAGCAGCGTACAGGGGGGGTCCTACGAGCAGTACTTC	CASSVQGGSYEQYF
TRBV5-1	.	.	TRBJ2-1	TGCGCCAGCAGCTTGGGTCAGGCAGTACCTCAATCGGAGCAGTTCTTC	CASSLGQAVPQSEQFF
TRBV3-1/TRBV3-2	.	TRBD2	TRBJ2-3	TGTGCCAGCAGCCAAGATCTTGAGGTACTGGGACTAGCGCCCACAGATACGCAGTATTTT	CASSQDLEVLGLAPTDTQYF
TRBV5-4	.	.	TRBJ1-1	TGTGCCAGCAGCTTTTCTCGGAACACTGAAGCTTTCTTT	CASSFSRNTEAFF
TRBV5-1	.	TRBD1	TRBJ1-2	TGCGCCAGCAGCGCGGACAGGGATGGCTACACCTTC	CASSADRDGYTF
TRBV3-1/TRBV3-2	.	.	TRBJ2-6	TGTGCCAGCAGCCAAGATCGCAGCCCGAGGGGGGCCAACGTCCTGACTTTC	CASSQDRSPRGANVLTF
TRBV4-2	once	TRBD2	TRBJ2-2	TGTGCCAGCACCCTTTCCGGGCGAATTTTCCGGGACTACACAACCCTACCGAAGGCCGGGGAGCTGTTTTTT	CASTLSGRIFRDYTTLPKAGELFF
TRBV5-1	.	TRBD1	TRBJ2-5	TGCGCCAGCAGCTCCCAGGGGGTTCAAGAGACCCAGTACTTC	CASSSQGVQETQYF
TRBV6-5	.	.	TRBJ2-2	TGTGCCAGCAGTACCACAGGACCGAACACCGGGGAGCTGTTTTTT	CASSTTGPNTGELFF